This entry lists 32 T cell receptor beta chains sequenced from one sample in a study of blood T cell repertoires in COVID-19. Only in-frame clones appear in the TCRdb table, and some are missing; sequencing was by immunoSEQ multiplex PCR. Seen here are around 72,000 clones, roughly 80% observed once, and the top ten hold roughly 1.9%. Sequencing was carried out using peripheral blood. These receptor sequences come from a woman aged 60-75 years with acute or convalescent COVID-19.

In its sample, this clone was seen once. The rearrangement links TRBV6-1 to TRBJ1-6; D is undetermined. Germline loops: CDR1 MNHNS, CDR2 SASEGT. Trimming removed 3 bases from V and 6 bases from J, with 9 bases in between. This CDR3 spans 14 amino acids. The CDR3 DNA reads TGTGCCAGCAGTGAGGCACAGTTTAATTCACCCCTCCACTTT. This translates into CASSEAQFNSPLHF.

The rearrangement joins TRBV7-8 to TRBJ1-5; a weak D match, TRBD1 (6 bases). Trimming stripped 0 bases from V and 4 bases from J, with 13 bases between. The length of the CDR3 is 16 residues. In germline, CDR1 is SGHVS, CDR2 FQNEAQ. The CDR3 reads CASSLAQSRGNQPQHF. CDR3 nucleotide sequence: TGTGCCAGCAGCTTAGCGCAGAGCAGGGGTAATCAGCCCCAGCATTTT.

The chain's CDR3 is CASLTGIGYNSPLHF. In DNA, the CDR3 is TGTGCCAGCCTGACAGGGATTGGGTATAATTCACCCCTCCACTTT. The rearrangement uses TRBV28 and TRBJ1-6; 7 nucleotides line up with TRBD1. The CDR3 is 15 amino acids. Trimming removed 8 bases from V and 4 bases from J; junction bases left unmatched: 8. The germline V gene encodes CDR1 MDHEN and CDR2 SYDVKM.

V and J are TRBV30 and TRBJ1-5; 7 bases agree with TRBD1. Germline lookup yields CDR1 GTSNPN and CDR2 SVGIG (reference sequence). This CDR3 has 13 residues. The V segment lost 2 bases and the J segment 6 bases; nucleotides outside the gene matches: 4. In DNA, the CDR3 is TGTGCCTGGAGTCGACAGGGCAGTCAGCCCCAGCATTTT. This codes for CAWSRQGSQPQHF.

This chain uses TRBV19 with TRBJ1-1, with TRBD1 identical over 10 bases. V lost 4 bases to trimming and J lost 5 bases; unmatched junction nucleotides: 1. CDR3 size: 13 residues. Germline loops: CDR1 LNHDA, CDR2 SQIVND (reference sequence). CDR3 loop: CASSTDRGTEAFF. CDR3 nucleotides: TGTGCCAGTAGTACGGACAGGGGGACTGAAGCTTTCTTT. Full variable domain (rest looked up from reference TRBV19 and TRBJ1-1): DGGITQSPKYLFRKEGQNVTLSCEQNLNHDAMYWYRQDPGQGLRLIYYSQIVNDFQKGDIAEGYSVSREKKESFPLTVTSAQKNPTAFYLCASSTDRGTEAFFGQGTRLTVV.

The chain joins TRBV5-1 to TRBJ1-3; 9 bases agree with TRBD1. Germline lookup yields CDR1 SGHRS and CDR2 YFSETQ. V lost 4 bases and J lost 1; bases outside the gene matches: 3. This CDR3 has 15 residues. CDR3 bases: TGCGCCAGCAGCGCCGGACAGGGGTCTGGAAACACCATATATTTT. As protein: CASSAGQGSGNTIYF.

This clone has more than one count but fewer than ten. The chain carries TRBV15 and TRBJ1-4; no clear D gene. Germline CDR1 reads LNHNV; CDR2 reads YYDKDF (reference sequence). The V and J ends lost 0 bases and 8 bases respectively, with 16 bases between them. CDR3 size: 16 residues. CDR3 sequence (DNA): TGTGCCACCAGCAGAGATCGAGTCCGCCCCGGGGAAAAACTGTTTTTT. This codes for CATSRDRVRPGEKLFF.

This clone occurred once. The V call is TRBV5-1, the J call TRBJ2-3; 7 bases line up with TRBD2. The CDR3 spans 16 residues. V lost 0 bases to trimming and J lost 0 bases; unmatched junction nucleotides: 4. CDR1 is SGHRS, CDR2 YFSETQ, per germline. The CDR3 spells CASSLDLAESTDTQYF. The CDR3 DNA is TGCGCCAGCAGCTTGGATCTAGCGGAAAGCACAGATACGCAGTATTTT. The whole variable domain, remainder taken from reference TRBV5-1 and TRBJ2-3, is KAGVTQTPRYLIKTRGQQVTLSCSPISGHRSVSWYQQTPGQGLQFLFEYFSETQRNKGNFPGRFSGRQFSNSRSEMNVSTLELGDSALYLCASSLDLAESTDTQYFGPGTRLTVL.

V and J are TRBV7-7 and TRBJ2-1, with 7 bases matching TRBD2. The CDR3 totals 15 residues. Trimming took 5 bases from V and 5 from J; bases not matched to a gene: 9. The germline CDR1 and CDR2 sequences are SSHAT and FNYEAQ (reference sequence). CDR3 residues: CASSPFGRADNEQFF. The CDR3 coding sequence is TGTGCCAGCAGCCCTTTTGGGAGGGCCGACAATGAGCAGTTCTTC.

V and J are TRBV5-1 and TRBJ2-7; the D gene is possibly TRBD2 (5 bases). The CDR3 is 11 residues long. Trimming removed 5 bases at V and 6 bases at J, with 9 bases between. Germline CDR1 and CDR2: SGHRS and YFSETQ. The DNA of the CDR3 is TGCGCCAGCAGGGGAGTTGTCGAGCAGTACTTC. Translating gives CASRGVVEQYF.

With regard to this clone: The sample contains more than one DNA sequence encoding this CDR3. The chain links TRBV18 to TRBJ1-5, with TRBD1 as a possible D gene (5 bases). CDR3 length: 13 residues. V lost 3 bases, J lost 6 bases, and 9 bases lay in between. Germline CDR1 is KGHSH and CDR2 is LQKENI. CDR3 residues: CASSPDRGQPQHF. As DNA, the CDR3 is TGTGCCAGCTCACCCGACAGAGGTCAGCCCCAGCATTTT.

The chain links TRBV7-2 to TRBJ2-5, with 10 positions matching TRBD1. The CDR3 contains 17 residues. Trimming cost V 4 bases and J 3 bases; bases outside gene matches: 11. CDR1 and CDR2 (germline): SGHTA, FQGNSA. The CDR3 spells CASSSYPGTGEEETQYF. CDR3 coding DNA: TGTGCCAGCAGCTCTTACCCCGGGACAGGGGAGGAAGAGACCCAGTACTTC.

This chain connects TRBV9 to TRBJ2-7; 16 bases line up with TRBD2. Per the germline V gene, CDR1 is SGDLS and CDR2 is YYNGEE. The CDR3 extends over 15 amino acids. Trimming removed 3 bases from V and 10 bases from J; junction bases left unmatched: 7. DNA for the CDR3: TGTGCCAGCAGCGCAACGGGACTAGCGGGGGGGAATCAGTACTTC. Amino acids: CASSATGLAGGNQYF.

The chain links TRBV29-1 to TRBJ1-3; TRBD1 matches at 8 bases. The CDR3 consists of 13 residues. Trimming at V came to 6 bases and at J to 4 bases, leaving 5 bases not matched to a gene. Germline loops: CDR1 SQVTM, CDR2 ANQGSEA. The CDR3 protein is CSVGDRRGNTIYF. The CDR3 DNA sequence: TGCAGCGTGGGGGACAGGCGGGGAAACACCATATATTTT.

V gene TRBV9 combines with J gene TRBJ2-2, with 7 bases identical to TRBD1. Germline assignment: CDR1 SGDLS and CDR2 YYNGEE. The CDR3 is made up of 17 amino acids. V was pared by 3 bases and J by 5 bases, with 13 bases of the junction left unmatched. CDR3 DNA: TGTGCCAGCAGCGACCCCCGACAGGGTTGGGGGACCGGGGAGCTGTTTTTT. It codes for CASSDPRQGWGTGELFF.

V is TRBV9 and J is TRBJ1-1; the D gene is possibly TRBD1 (5 bases). The germline V gene encodes CDR1 SGDLS and CDR2 YYNGEE. Trimming cost V 4 bases and J 1 base, with 11 bases left between them. This CDR3 is built from 14 residues. The CDR3 region is CASSRTGSNTEAFF. DNA for the CDR3: TGTGCCAGCAGCCGTACAGGATCGAACACTGAAGCTTTCTTT.

This chain joins TRBV5-1 and TRBJ2-5; 10 nucleotides agree with TRBD2. The J segment lost 1 base and the V segment lost 9 bases, leaving 12 bases of the junction unmatched. The germline gives CDR1 SGHRS, CDR2 YFSETQ. The CDR3 runs to 16 residues. The DNA of the CDR3 is TGCGCCACCTCACGGGGCCTAGCGGGGGCCCAAGAGACCCAGTACTTC. Translating it yields CATSRGLAGAQETQYF.

This clone was detected only once. This chain connects TRBV28 to TRBJ1-1, with unresolved D. This CDR3 region has 13 residues. CDR1 is MDHEN, CDR2 SYDVKM, per germline. The germline V and J ends were trimmed by 4 bases and 4 bases, with 10 bases remaining between them. CDR3 bases: TGTGCCAGCAGTTCTATCCTAGGCACTGAAGCTTTCTTT. It is translated as CASSSILGTEAFF.

The chain couples TRBV5-4 to TRBJ1-2, with no clear D. Germline CDR1 SGHNT, CDR2 YYREEE (reference sequence). The CDR3 totals 14 residues. The ends were cut back, 0 bases at V and 2 bases at J, with 8 bases in the middle. The CDR3 coding sequence is TGTGCCAGCAGCTTGGCAGGTACGAACTATGGCTACACCTTC. Its translation: CASSLAGTNYGYTF.

V is TRBV5-4 and J is TRBJ2-5; D gene unclear. Germline CDR1 SGHNT, CDR2 YYREEE (reference sequence). The CDR3 sequence is 15 residues long. Deletions cut 4 bases from V and 5 bases from J, with 18 bases between. CDR3: CASSPVGSQSETQYF. The CDR3 DNA sequence: TGTGCCAGCAGCCCCGTTGGTTCCCAGTCGGAGACCCAGTACTTC. Combining the CDR3 with reference TRBV5-4 and TRBJ2-5 gives the whole variable domain ETGVTQSPTHLIKTRGQQVTLRCSSQSGHNTVSWYQQALGQGPQFIFQYYREEENGRGNFPPRFSGLQFPNYSSELNVNALELDDSALYLCASSPVGSQSETQYFGPGTRLLVL.

This chain joins TRBV30 and TRBJ1-1, with a weak D call TRBD1 (5 bases). The length of the CDR3 is 15 residues. V was trimmed by 0 bases and J by 2 bases, leaving 13 bases between them. In germline, CDR1 is GTSNPN, CDR2 SVGIG (reference sequence). CDR3 bases: TGTGCCTGGAGTGTTCTCGCCAGGGAAAACACTGAAGCTTTCTTT. Its translation is CAWSVLARENTEAFF. The variable domain in full, completed from reference TRBV30 and TRBJ1-1, reads SQTIHQWPATLVQPVGSPLSLECTVEGTSNPNLYWYRQAAGRGLQLLFYSVGIGQISSEVPQNLSASRPQDRQFILSSKKLLLSDSGFYLCAWSVLARENTEAFFGQGTRLTVV.

V usage is TRBV12-3 or TRBV12-4 and J usage is TRBJ1-1, with D perhaps TRBD1 (5 bases). The CDR3 runs 12 residues. With 3 bases removed from V and 4 bases from J, the gap between germline ends came to 6 bases. The CDR3 spells CASSLTATEAFF. CDR3 coding DNA: TGTGCCAGCAGTTTGACAGCCACTGAAGCTTTCTTT.

This chain links TRBV5-1 with TRBJ2-6, with no clear D. From germline, CDR1 is SGHRS and CDR2 YFSETQ. The CDR3 has 15 residues. V shed 2 bases and J shed 2 bases, with 8 bases lying between them. The CDR3 DNA reads as TGCGCCAGCAGCTTCCAGACACCTGGGGCCAACGTCCTGACTTTC. The encoded protein is CASSFQTPGANVLTF.

This chain links TRBV28 with TRBJ2-1; TRBD2 matches 10 bases. Losses at the gene ends were 10 bases for V and 5 bases for J; bases not matched to a gene: 11. CDR3 size: 15 residues. The germline gives CDR1 MDHEN, CDR2 SYDVKM. CDR3 coding DNA: TGTGCCACTGAGAAGCCGGGACTAGCGAACAATGAGCAGTTCTTC. Translated: CATEKPGLANNEQFF.

This clone has more than one count but fewer than ten. This chain joins TRBV28 and TRBJ1-2, with 8 bases identical to TRBD1. V was clipped by 4 bases and J by 7 bases; unmatched bases: 8. This CDR3 region has 14 residues. Per the germline V gene, CDR1 is MDHEN and CDR2 is SYDVKM. The CDR3: CASSSPATGAGYTF. As DNA, the CDR3 is TGTGCCAGCAGTTCCCCAGCGACAGGGGCTGGCTACACCTTC.

The J gene is TRBJ1-2, the V gene TRBV28; the D gene is possibly TRBD1 (6 bases). Germline loops: CDR1 MDHEN, CDR2 SYDVKM. The CDR3 consists of 15 residues. V dropped 6 bases and J dropped 1 base, with 15 bases sitting between them. DNA of the CDR3: TGTGCCAGCAGGCCACAGGGATTACTTAACTATGGCTACACCTTC. Translation: CASRPQGLLNYGYTF.

The chain joins TRBV28 to TRBJ2-3; the D is unclear. The germline V gene encodes CDR1 MDHEN and CDR2 SYDVKM. V was cut by 8 bases and J by 2 bases, with 11 bases left in between. The CDR3 runs 13 residues. The CDR3, as DNA: TGTGCCAGCTCGACAAGACCCACAGATACGCAGTATTTT. Its translation is CASSTRPTDTQYF. Based on the CDR3 plus reference TRBV28 and TRBJ2-3, the full variable domain is DVKVTQSSRYLVKRTGEKVFLECVQDMDHENMFWYRQDPGLGLRLIYFSYDVKMKEKGDIPEGYSVSREKKERFSLILESASTNQTSMYLCASSTRPTDTQYFGPGTRLTVL.

V gene TRBV7-2 combines with J gene TRBJ1-4; D possibly corresponds to TRBD1 (6 bases). Deletions cut 3 bases from V and 8 bases from J, with 16 bases between. The CDR3 covers 15 residues. CDR1 is SGHTA and CDR2 is FQGNSA in the germline V gene. The CDR3 loop is CASSFLQTGGEKLFF. CDR3 coding DNA: TGTGCCAGCAGCTTCCTGCAGACAGGTGGGGAAAAACTGTTTTTT.

This rearrangement joins TRBV6-5 to TRBJ1-2; D is ambiguous. Germline CDR1 and CDR2: MNHEY and SVGAGI. The CDR3 is 13 amino acids. The V gene lost 7 bases and the J gene lost 0 bases, with 9 bases spanning the gap. CDR3 protein: CASKGGSNYGYTF. The CDR3 DNA sequence: TGTGCCAGCAAGGGAGGATCTAACTATGGCTACACCTTC.

The chain uses TRBV5-6 and TRBJ2-1; TRBD1 matches at 7 bases. In germline, CDR1 is SGHDT, CDR2 YYEEEE. The junction had 7 bases not matched to a gene; V was cut back by 4 bases and J by 3 bases. This CDR3 is built from 15 residues. This CDR3 reads CASSVRTGVYNEQFF. The CDR3 DNA sequence: TGTGCCAGCAGCGTCAGGACAGGCGTCTACAATGAGCAGTTCTTC. Full variable domain (rest looked up from reference TRBV5-6 and TRBJ2-1): DAGVTQSPTHLIKTRGQQVTLRCSPKSGHDTVSWYQQALGQGPQFIFQYYEEEERQRGNFPDRFSGHQFPNYSSELNVNALLLGDSALYLCASSVRTGVYNEQFFGPGTRLTVL.

The chain uses TRBV12-3 or TRBV12-4 and TRBJ1-5, with D uncertain. The CDR3 has 13 amino acids. Deletions cut 2 bases from V and 6 bases from J, with 8 bases between. CDR3 nucleotides: TGTGCCAGCAGTTTATTACTCGGTCAGCCCCAGCATTTT. It encodes CASSLLLGQPQHF.

V usage is TRBV5-1 and J usage is TRBJ2-3, with D possibly matching TRBD2 (7 bases). The ends were cut back, 4 bases at V and 1 base at J, with 13 bases in the middle. CDR1 and CDR2 (germline): SGHRS, YFSETQ. The CDR3 runs 15 residues. The CDR3 region has the DNA TGCGCCAGCAGCCCCCGCGGGGGCCGCACAGATACGCAGTATTTT. It codes for CASSPRGGRTDTQYF.